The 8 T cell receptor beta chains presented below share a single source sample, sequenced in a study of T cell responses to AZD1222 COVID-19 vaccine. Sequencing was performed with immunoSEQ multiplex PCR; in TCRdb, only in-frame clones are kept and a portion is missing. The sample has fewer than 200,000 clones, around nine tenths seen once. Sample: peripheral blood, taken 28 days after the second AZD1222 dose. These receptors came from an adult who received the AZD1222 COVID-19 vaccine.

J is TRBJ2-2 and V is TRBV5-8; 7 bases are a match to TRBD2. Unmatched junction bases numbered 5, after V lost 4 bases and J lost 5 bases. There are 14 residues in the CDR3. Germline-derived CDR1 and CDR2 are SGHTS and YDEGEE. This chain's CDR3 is CASSPTGGTGELFF. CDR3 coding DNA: TGTGCCAGCAGCCCCACCGGGGGGACCGGGGAGCTGTTTTTT.

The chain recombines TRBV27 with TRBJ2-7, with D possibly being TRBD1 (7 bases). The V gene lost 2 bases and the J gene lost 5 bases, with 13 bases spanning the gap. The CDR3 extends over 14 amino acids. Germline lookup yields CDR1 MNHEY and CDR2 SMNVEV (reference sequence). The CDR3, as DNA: TGTGCCAGCAGTTTACAGGGGGGTAGCGACGAGCAGTACTTC. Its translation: CASSLQGGSDEQYF.

The DNA of the CDR3 is TGTGCCAGTAGTAGGGACAGTAGCCGCGGGGAGACCCAGTACTTC. This translates into CASSRDSSRGETQYF. V gene TRBV19 combines with J gene TRBJ2-5, with TRBD1 identical over 7 bases. Per the germline V gene, CDR1 is LNHDA and CDR2 is SQIVND (reference sequence). This CDR3 contains 15 residues. V trimming: 4 bases; J trimming: 5 bases; junction bases outside the gene matches: 10.

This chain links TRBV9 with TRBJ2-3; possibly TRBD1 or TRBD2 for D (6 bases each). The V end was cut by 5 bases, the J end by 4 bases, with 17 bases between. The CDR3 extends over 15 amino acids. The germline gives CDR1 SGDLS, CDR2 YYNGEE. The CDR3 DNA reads TGTGCCAGCAGTTACGGGGGCCGAGACTCAGATACGCAGTATTTT. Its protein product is CASSYGGRDSDTQYF.

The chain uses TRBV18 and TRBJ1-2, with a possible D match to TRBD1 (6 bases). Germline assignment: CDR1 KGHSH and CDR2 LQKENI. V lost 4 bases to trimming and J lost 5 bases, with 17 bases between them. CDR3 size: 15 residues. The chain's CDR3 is CASSRGPDRKYGYTF. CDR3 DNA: TGTGCCAGCTCACGCGGACCGGACAGAAAGTATGGCTACACCTTC.

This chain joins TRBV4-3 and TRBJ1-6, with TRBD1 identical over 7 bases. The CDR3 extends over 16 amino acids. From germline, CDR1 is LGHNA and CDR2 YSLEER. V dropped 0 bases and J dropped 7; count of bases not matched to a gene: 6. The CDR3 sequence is CASSQERSRGNSPLHF. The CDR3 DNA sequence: TGCGCCAGCAGCCAAGAACGTTCCAGGGGGAATTCACCCCTCCACTTT.

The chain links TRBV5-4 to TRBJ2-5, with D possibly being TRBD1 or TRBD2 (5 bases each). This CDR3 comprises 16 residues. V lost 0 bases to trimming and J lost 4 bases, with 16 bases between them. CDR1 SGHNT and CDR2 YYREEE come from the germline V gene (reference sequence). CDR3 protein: CASSLGGTRDGETQYF. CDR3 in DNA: TGTGCCAGCAGCTTGGGTGGAACCAGGGACGGAGAGACCCAGTACTTC.

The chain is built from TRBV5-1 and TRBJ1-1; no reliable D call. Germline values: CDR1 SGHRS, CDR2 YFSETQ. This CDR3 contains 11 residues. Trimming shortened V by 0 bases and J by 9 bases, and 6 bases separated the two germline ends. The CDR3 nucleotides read TGCGCCAGCAGCTTGGAAGAAAAAGCTTTCTTT. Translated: CASSLEEKAFF.